This T cell receptor beta chain is drawn from a study of cytotoxic CD8 clonotypes in ibrutinib-treated CLL. Study overall: Investigators collected response samples after a median approximately twelve months of treatment, range 6 to 36. Averaging across samples gave approximately 260,000 productive templates and fewer than 100,000 productive rearrangements. Study observations and caveats: Public clonotypes proved infrequent, and on treatment they shrank or remained steady. A rise in clonality was seen at ibrutinib response, and a fall back toward baseline was seen at progression.

Sequenced by immunoSEQ multiplex PCR; TCRdb stores in-frame clones only, minus some. The sample lists 200,000 to 250,000 clones, 60% to 80% occurring once. For this clone: The target antigen is unknown.

The length of the CDR3 is 16 residues. CDR1 is LNHNV and CDR2 is YYDKDF in the germline V gene (reference sequence). Trimming removed 2 bases from V and 0 bases from J; junction bases left unmatched: 6. Material: PBMCs, obtained after 12 months of ibrutinib treatment. The receptor was isolated from a human donor with chronic lymphocytic leukemia. The rearrangement joins TRBV15 to TRBJ1-1; 7 nucleotides align to TRBD1. CDR3 in amino acids: CATSRKGDSLNTEAFF. In DNA form, the CDR3 reads TGTGCCACCAGCAGAAAGGGGGACAGTTTGAACACTGAAGCTTTCTTT.